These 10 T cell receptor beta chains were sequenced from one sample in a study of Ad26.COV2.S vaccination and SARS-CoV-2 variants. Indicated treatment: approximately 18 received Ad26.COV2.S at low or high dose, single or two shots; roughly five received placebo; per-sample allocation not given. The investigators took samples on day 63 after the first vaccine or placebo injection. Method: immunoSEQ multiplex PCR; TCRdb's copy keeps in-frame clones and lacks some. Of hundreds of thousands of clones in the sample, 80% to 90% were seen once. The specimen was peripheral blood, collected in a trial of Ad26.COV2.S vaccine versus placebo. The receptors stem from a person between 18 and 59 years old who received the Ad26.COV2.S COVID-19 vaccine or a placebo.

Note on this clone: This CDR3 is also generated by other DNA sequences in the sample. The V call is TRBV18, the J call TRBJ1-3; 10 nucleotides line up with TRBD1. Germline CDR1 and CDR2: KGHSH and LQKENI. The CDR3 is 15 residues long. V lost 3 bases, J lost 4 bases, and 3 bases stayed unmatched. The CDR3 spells CASSPGQGIGNTIYF. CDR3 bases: TGTGCCAGCTCACCGGGACAGGGGATCGGAAACACCATATATTTT.

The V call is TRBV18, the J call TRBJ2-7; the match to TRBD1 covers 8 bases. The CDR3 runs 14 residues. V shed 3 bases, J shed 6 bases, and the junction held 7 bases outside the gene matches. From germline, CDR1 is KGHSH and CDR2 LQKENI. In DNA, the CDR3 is TGTGCCAGCTCACCGACCGGACAGGGCGGCGAGCAGTACTTC. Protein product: CASSPTGQGGEQYF.

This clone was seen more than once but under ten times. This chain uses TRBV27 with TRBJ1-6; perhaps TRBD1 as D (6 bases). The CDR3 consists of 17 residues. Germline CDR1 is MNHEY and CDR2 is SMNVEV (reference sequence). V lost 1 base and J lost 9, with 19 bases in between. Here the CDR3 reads CASSLFPPQGLGSPLHF. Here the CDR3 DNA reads TGTGCCAGCAGTTTATTCCCCCCCCAGGGGCTTGGTTCACCCCTCCACTTT.

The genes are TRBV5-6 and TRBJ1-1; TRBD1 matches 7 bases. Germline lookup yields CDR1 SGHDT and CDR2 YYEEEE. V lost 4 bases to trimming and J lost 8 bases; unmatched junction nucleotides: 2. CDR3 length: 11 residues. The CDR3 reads CASSEQGEAFF. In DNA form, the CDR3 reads TGTGCCAGCAGCGAACAGGGGGAAGCTTTCTTT.

CDR3 sequence: CASSGPGLGGYEQYF. DNA of the CDR3: TGCGCCAGCAGCGGACCGGGACTGGGAGGCTACGAGCAGTACTTC. The chain is built from TRBV5-1 and TRBJ2-7; D is possibly TRBD2 (6 bases). Germline CDR1 reads SGHRS; CDR2 reads YFSETQ. The V gene lost 4 bases and the J gene lost 3 bases, with 17 bases spanning the gap. This CDR3 is built from 15 residues.

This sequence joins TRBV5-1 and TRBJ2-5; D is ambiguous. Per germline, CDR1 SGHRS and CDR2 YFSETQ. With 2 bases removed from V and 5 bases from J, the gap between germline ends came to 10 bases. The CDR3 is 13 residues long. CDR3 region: CASSFPDSETQYF. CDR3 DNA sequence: TGCGCCAGCAGCTTTCCGGATTCGGAGACCCAGTACTTC.

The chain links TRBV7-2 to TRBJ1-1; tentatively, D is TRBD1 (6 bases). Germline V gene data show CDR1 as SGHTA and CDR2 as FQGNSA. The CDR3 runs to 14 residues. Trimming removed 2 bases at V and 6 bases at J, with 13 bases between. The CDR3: CASSLNQGHAEAFF. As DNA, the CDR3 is TGTGCCAGCAGCTTAAATCAGGGACACGCTGAAGCTTTCTTT.

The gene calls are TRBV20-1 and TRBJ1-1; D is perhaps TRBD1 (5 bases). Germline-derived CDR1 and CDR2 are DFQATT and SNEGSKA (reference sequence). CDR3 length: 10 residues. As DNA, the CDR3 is TGCACTCCCGGGGGAACTGAAGCTTTCTTT. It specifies CTPGGTEAFF.

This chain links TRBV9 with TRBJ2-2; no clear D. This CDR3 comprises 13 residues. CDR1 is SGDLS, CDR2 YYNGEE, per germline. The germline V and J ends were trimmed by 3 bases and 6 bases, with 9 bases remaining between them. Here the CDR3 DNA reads TGTGCCAGCAGCGGACTGGTACCCGGGGAGCTGTTTTTT. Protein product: CASSGLVPGELFF. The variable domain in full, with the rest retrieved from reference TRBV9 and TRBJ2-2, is DSGVTQTPKHLITATGQRVTLRCSPRSGDLSVYWYQQSLDQGLQFLIQYYNGEERAKGNILERFSAQQFPDLHSELNLSSLELGDSALYFCASSGLVPGELFFGEGSRLTVL.

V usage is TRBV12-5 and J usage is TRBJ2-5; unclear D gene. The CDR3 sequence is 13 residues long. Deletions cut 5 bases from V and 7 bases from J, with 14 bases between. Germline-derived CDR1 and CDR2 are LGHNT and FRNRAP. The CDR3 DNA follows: TGTGCTAGTGGTGTAGAACCCCTCGGGACCCAGTACTTC. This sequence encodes CASGVEPLGTQYF.